The text below deals with one T cell receptor (beta chain). Its antigen is unidentified. This sample also contains other DNA sequences that code for the same CDR3. This sample was taken from a study of Ad26.COV2.S vaccination and SARS-CoV-2 variants. General study points: Substantial post-vaccination breadth of spike-specific CD8+ and CD4+ T cell responses was reported. Ad26.COV2.S recipients had broader spike-specific TCRs (P = 0.0014). Researchers cautioned that TCR breadth and depth analyses may have underestimated total T cell responses.

Sequencing was performed with immunoSEQ multiplex PCR; in TCRdb, only in-frame clones are kept and a portion is missing. The table includes 300,000 to 400,000 clones, roughly 90% detected once. Treatment defined: 15 to 20 received Ad26.COV2.S at low or high dose, single or two shots; five or six received placebo; per-sample allocation not given. Repertoires come from day 63 after the first vaccine or placebo injection. What was given as vaccine was an Ad26 vector encoding Wuhan-strain SARS-CoV-2 spike. With 3 bases removed from V and 6 bases from J, the gap between germline ends came to 6 bases. CDR1 and CDR2 (germline): LNHNV, YYDKDF (reference sequence). The CDR3 totals 12 residues.

This receptor was taken from a person aged 18 to 65 who received the Ad26.COV2.S COVID-19 vaccine or a placebo. The chain combines TRBV15 with TRBJ1-5; D remains ambiguous. The specimen was peripheral blood, collected in a trial of Ad26.COV2.S vaccine versus placebo. In nucleotides, the CDR3 is TGTGCCACCAGCAGGGATTTTCAGCCCCAGCATTTT. Its translation: CATSRDFQPQHF.